The text below deals with one TCR beta chain. Its antigen is unknown. Repertoires were generated with immunoSEQ multiplex PCR, while TCRdb's copy carries only in-frame clones and drops some. There are some 71,000 clones in the sample; 83% occur only once, and roughly 0.6% lies in the top ten. The source of the sample is a study of CD4 T cell repertoires in COVID-19. Study findings and constraints: Suggested intraclonal diversification: top SARS-CoV-2-reactive clonotypes appeared in two or three memory subsets.

Looked up from germline, CDR1 is LGHDT and CDR2 is YNNKEL (reference sequence). This CDR3 is 15 amino acids long. The germline V and J ends were trimmed by 2 bases and 6 bases, with 13 bases remaining between them. The sample was CD4+ T cells from peripheral blood, taken after recovery from COVID-19. The clonotype was recovered from a human donor who had COVID-19. This chain uses TRBV3-1 (or the pseudogene TRBV3-2) with TRBJ2-2, with a possible D match to TRBD1 (7 bases). The CDR3, as DNA: TGTGCCAGCAGCCAAAGGAGGGGGCAGGCCGGGGAGCTGTTTTTT. Residues: CASSQRRGQAGELFF.